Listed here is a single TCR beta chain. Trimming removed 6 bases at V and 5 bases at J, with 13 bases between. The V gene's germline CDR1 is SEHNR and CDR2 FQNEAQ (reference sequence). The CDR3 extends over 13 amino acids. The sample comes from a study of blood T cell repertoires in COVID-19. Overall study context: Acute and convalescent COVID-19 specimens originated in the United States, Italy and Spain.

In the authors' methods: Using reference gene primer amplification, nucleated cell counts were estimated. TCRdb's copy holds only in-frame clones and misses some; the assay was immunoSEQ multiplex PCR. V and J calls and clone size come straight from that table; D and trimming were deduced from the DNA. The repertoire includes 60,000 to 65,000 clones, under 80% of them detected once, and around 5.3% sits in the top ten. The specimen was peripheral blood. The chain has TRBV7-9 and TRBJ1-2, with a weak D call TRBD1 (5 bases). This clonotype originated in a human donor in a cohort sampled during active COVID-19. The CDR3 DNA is TGTGCCAGCAGTGGACAAGCGATTTATGGCTACACCTTC. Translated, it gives CASSGQAIYGYTF.